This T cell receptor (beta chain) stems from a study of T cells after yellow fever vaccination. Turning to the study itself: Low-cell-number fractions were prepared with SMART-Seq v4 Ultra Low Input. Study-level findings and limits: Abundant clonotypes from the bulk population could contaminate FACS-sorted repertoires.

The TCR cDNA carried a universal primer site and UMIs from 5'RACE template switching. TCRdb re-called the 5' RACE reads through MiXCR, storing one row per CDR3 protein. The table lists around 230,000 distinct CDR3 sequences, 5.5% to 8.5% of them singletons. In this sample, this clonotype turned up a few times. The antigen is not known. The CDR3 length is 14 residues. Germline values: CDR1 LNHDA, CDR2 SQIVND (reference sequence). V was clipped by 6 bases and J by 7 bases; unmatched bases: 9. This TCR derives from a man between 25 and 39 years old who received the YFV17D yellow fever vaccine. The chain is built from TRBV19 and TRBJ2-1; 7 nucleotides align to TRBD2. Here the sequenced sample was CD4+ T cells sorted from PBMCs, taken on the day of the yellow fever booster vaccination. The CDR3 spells CASSGGRPSNEQFF. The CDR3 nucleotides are TGTGCCAGTAGCGGGGGGAGACCCTCGAATGAGCAGTTCTTC.